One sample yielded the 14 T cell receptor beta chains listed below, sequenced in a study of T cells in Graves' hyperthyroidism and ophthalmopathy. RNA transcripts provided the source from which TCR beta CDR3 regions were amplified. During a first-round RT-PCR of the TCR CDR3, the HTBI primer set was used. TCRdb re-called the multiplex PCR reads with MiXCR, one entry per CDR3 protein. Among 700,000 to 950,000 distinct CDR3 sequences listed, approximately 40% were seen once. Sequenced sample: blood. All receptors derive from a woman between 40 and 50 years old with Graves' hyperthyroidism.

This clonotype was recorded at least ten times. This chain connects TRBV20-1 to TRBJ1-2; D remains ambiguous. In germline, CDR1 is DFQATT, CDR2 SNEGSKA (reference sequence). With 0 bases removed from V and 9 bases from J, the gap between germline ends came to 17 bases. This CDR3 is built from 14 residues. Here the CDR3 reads CSARDHMGSQSYTF. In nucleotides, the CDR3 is TGCAGTGCTAGAGATCATATGGGCAGCCAGAGCTACACCTTC.

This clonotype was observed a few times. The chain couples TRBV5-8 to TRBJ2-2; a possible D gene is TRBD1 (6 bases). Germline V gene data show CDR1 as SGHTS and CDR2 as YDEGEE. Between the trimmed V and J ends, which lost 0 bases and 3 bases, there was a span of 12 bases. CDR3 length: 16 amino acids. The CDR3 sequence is CASSLVPRGDTGELFF. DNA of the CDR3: TGTGCCAGCAGCTTGGTCCCCAGGGGAGACACCGGGGAGCTGTTTTTT.

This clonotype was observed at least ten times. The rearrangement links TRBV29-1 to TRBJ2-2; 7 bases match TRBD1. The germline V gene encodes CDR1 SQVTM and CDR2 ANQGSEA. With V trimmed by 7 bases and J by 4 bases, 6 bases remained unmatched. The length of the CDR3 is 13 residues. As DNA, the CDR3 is TGCAGCGCCAGGGACAGACGCACCGGGGAGCTGTTTTTT. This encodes CSARDRRTGELFF.

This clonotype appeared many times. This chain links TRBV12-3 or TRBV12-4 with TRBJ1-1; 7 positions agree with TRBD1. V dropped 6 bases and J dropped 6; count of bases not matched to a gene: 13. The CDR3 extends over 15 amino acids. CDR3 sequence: CASSGTLQGRAEAFF. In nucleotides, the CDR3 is TGTGCCAGCAGCGGGACCCTACAGGGGAGGGCTGAAGCTTTCTTT.

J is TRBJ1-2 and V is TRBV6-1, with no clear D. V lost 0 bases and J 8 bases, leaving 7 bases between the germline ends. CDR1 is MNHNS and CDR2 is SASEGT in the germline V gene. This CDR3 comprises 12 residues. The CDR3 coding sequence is TGTGCCAGCAGTGAAGCAGGGTTCGGCTACACCTTC. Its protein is CASSEAGFGYTF.

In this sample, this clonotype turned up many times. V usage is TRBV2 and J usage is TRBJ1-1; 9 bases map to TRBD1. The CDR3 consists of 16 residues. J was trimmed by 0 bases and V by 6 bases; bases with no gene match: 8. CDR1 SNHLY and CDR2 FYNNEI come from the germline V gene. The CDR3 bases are TGTGCCAGCAGGGTCCCGGGACAGGGATTGAACACTGAAGCTTTCTTT. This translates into CASRVPGQGLNTEAFF. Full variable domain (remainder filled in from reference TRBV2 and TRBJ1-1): EPEVTQTPSHQVTQMGQEVILRCVPISNHLYFYWYRQILGQKVEFLVSFYNNEISEKSEIFDDQFSVERPDGSNFTLKIRSTKLEDSAMYFCASRVPGQGLNTEAFFGQGTRLTVV.

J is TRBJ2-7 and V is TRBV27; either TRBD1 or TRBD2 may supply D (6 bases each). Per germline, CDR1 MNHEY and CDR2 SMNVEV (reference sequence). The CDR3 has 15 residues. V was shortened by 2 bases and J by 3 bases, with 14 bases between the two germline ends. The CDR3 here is CASSLARGRSYEQYF. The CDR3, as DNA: TGTGCCAGCAGTTTAGCCCGGGGGCGCAGCTACGAGCAGTACTTC.

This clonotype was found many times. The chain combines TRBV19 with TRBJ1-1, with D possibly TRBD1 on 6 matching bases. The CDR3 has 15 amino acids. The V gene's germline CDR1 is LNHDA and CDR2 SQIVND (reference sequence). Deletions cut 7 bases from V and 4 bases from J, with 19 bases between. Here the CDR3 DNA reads TGTGCCAGTACCATACAGGGCGCGTCGCGCACTGAAGCTTTCTTT. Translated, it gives CASTIQGASRTEAFF.

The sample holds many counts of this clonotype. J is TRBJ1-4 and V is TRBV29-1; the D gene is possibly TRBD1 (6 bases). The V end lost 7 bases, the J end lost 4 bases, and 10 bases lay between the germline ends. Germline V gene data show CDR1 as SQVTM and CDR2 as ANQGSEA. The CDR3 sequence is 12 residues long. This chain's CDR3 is CSGRQVNEKLFF. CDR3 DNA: TGCAGCGGGAGACAGGTTAATGAAAAACTGTTTTTT.

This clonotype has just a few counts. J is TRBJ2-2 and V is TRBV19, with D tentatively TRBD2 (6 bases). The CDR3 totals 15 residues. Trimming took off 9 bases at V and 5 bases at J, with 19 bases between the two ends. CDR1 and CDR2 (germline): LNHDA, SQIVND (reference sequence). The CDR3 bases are TGTGCCAGCCAAGCCAATCACGCGGGGACCGGGGAGCTGTTTTTT. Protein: CASQANHAGTGELFF.

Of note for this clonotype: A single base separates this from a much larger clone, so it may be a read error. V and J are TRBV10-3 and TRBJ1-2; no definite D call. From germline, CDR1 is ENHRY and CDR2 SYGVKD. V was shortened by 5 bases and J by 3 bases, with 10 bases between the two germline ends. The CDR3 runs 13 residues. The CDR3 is CAISTEAHYGYTF. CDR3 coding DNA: TGTGCCATCAGTACAGAGGCCCACTATGGCTACACCTTC.

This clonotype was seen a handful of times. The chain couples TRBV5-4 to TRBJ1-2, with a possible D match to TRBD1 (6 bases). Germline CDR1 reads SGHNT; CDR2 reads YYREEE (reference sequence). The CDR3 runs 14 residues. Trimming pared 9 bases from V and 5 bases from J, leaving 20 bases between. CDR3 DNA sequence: TGTGCCACCAGGGGTAAAGCCCAAGGTTATGGCTACACCTTC. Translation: CATRGKAQGYGYTF.

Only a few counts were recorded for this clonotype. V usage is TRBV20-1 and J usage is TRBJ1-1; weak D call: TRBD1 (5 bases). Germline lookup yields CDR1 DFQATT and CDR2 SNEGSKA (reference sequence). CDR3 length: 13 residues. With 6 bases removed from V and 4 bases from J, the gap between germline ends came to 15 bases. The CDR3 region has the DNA TGCAGTGCCCGGGCGGGGGGGAGCACTGAAGCTTTCTTT. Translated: CSARAGGSTEAFF.

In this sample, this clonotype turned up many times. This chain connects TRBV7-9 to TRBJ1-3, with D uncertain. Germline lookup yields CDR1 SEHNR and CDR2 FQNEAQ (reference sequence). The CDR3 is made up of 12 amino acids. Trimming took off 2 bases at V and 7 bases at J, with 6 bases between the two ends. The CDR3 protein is CASSLMSNTIYF. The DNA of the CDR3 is TGTGCCAGCAGCTTAATGTCTAACACCATATATTTT.